The following is a T cell receptor (beta chain) sequence with its context. Its cognate antigen is unknown. Authors of the study amplified TCR beta CDR3 regions from RNA transcripts. HTBI primers were used for first-round RT-PCR of the TCR CDR3. From the multiplex PCR reads, TCRdb called clonotypes with MiXCR, one entry per CDR3 protein. The table has about 590,000 distinct CDR3 sequences, more than 15% seen once. The sample is drawn from a study of T cells in Graves' hyperthyroidism and ophthalmopathy. Germline V lookup: CDR1 MNHEY, CDR2 SMNVEV (reference sequence). V dropped 5 bases and J dropped 3; count of bases not matched to a gene: 6. This CDR3 region has 15 residues. Uncontrolled infection, other autoimmune disease, pregnancy or lactation excluded patients. An approximately 9.4 ml volume of fresh peripheral blood provided the PBMCs. Study-wide findings and caveats: Most thyroid clonotypes expanded above 0.001 appeared in blood too. Ophthalmopathy stood apart from stable hyperthyroidism in a 13 V-J model.

This chain uses TRBV27 with TRBJ2-7, with 11 bases matching TRBD2. Material: blood. The clonotype comes from a woman in her thirties with Graves' hyperthyroidism. DNA for the CDR3: TGTGCCAGCAGTCAAACTAGCGGGAGTGTCTACGAGCAGTACTTC. It yields the protein CASSQTSGSVYEQYF.